Listed below are T cell receptor beta chains from one sample, sequenced in a study of OX40 agonist ivuxolimab in advanced cancers. Generated by immunoSEQ multiplex PCR, the TCRdb table keeps only in-frame clones and is missing some. This sample carries 50,000 to 80,000 clones, roughly 80% of them seen once, and the ten largest clones take roughly 2.1%. Sequenced material: CD4+ or CD8+ T cells sorted from blood, taken in a trial of the OX40 agonist ivuxolimab. These receptors originate from an adult with an advanced solid tumor such as melanoma, head and neck, liver or kidney cancer. Both conserved end residues are part of each CDR3. A D gene is named only where the DNA matches it firmly. Rows may omit the clone size; those that give it use once, few, many or a size class.

V	size	D	J	CDR3	DNA
TRBV7-3	-	TRBD2	TRBJ2-7	CASNLETGVGLAPGAYEQYF	TGTGCCAGCAACCTCGAAACGGGGGTGGGACTAGCGCCCGGGGCATACGAGCAGTACTTC
TRBV6-1	-	-	TRBJ1-1	CASSEGWGRGGTEAFF	TGTGCCAGCAGTGAAGGGTGGGGCAGGGGAGGAACTGAAGCTTTCTTT
TRBV10-3	-	-	TRBJ1-2	CAISEGTNYGYTF	TGTGCCATCAGTGAAGGGACAAACTATGGCTACACCTTC
TRBV18	-	-	TRBJ1-3	CACTRDSGNTIYF	TGTGCCTGTACCAGGGACTCTGGAAACACCATATATTTT
TRBV6-5	-	-	TRBJ2-7	CASRVDPNKPWYF	TGTGCCAGCAGGGTAGATCCAAACAAACCCTGGTACTTC
TRBV27	once	-	TRBJ1-2	CASRNSGGYTF	TGTGCCAGCAGGAACTCGGGCGGCTACACCTTC
TRBV2	-	-	TRBJ2-3	CASSDTGPTGTDTQYF	TGTGCCAGCAGTGATACAGGGCCTACTGGCACAGATACGCAGTATTTT
TRBV7-9	-	-	TRBJ2-7	CASSFPGSSSGEQYF	TGTGCCAGCAGCTTTCCGGGATCCTCATCGGGTGAGCAGTACTTC
TRBV19	-	TRBD2	TRBJ2-1	CASSRRAGARNEQFF	TGTGCCAGTAGCCGACGGGCGGGAGCAAGGAATGAGCAGTTCTTC
TRBV2	-	TRBD2	TRBJ2-5	CASSVAGGFQETQYF	TGTGCCAGCAGTGTAGCGGGGGGGTTCCAAGAGACCCAGTACTTC
TRBV7-3	-	TRBD2	TRBJ2-2	CASSLSGGARTGELFF	TGTGCCAGCAGCCTTAGCGGGGGGGCCAGGACCGGGGAGCTGTTTTTT
TRBV30	-	-	TRBJ1-3	CAWSSGSGNTIYF	TGTGCCTGGAGCTCGGGATCTGGAAACACCATATATTTT
TRBV29-1	few	-	TRBJ2-1	CSALGGRASYNEQFF	TGCAGCGCCCTGGGGGGCCGCGCCTCCTACAATGAGCAGTTCTTC
TRBV23-1	-	TRBD1	TRBJ2-3	CASSQSRGPGQGDTDTQYF	TGCGCCAGCAGTCAATCGCGGGGACCGGGACAGGGGGACACAGATACGCAGTATTTT